This T cell receptor beta chain emerged from a study of T-cell reconstitution after alpha-beta-depleted transplantation in children. A library of TCRbeta sequences, prepared with unique molecular identifiers, was generated. TCRdb re-called the PCR reads with MiXCR, one entry per CDR3 protein. The data show about 470,000 distinct CDR3 sequences, approximately 42% seen once. V was clipped by 5 bases and J by 6 bases; unmatched bases: 7. Germline CDR1 is WNHNN and CDR2 is SYGVQD (reference sequence). This CDR3 region has 13 residues. The chain recombines TRBV10-1 with TRBJ2-7; 7 bases are shared with TRBD1. This clonotype was obtained from a girl aged 2 to 9 with aplastic anemia, due to receive a stem cell transplant. The specimen was PBMCs, collected before TCRalphabeta/CD19-depleted stem cell transplant. DNA for the CDR3: TGCGCCAGCAGTCCCTGGACAGGTCGCGAGCAGTACTTC. Protein: CASSPWTGREQYF.